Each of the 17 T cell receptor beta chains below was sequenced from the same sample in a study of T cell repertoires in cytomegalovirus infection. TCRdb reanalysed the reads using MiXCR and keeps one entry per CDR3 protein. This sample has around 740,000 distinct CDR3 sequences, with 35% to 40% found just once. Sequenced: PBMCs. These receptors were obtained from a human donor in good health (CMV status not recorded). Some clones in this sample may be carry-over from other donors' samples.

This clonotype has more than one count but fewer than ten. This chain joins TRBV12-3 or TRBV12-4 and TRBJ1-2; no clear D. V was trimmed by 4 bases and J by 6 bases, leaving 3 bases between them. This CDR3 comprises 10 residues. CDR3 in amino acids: CASSWDGYTF. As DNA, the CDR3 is TGTGCCAGCAGTTGGGATGGCTACACCTTC.

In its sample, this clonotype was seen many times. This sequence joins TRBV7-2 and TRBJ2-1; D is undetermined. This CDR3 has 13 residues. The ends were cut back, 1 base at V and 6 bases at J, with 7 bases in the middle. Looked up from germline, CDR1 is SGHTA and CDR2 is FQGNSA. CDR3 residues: CASSLEPTNEQFF. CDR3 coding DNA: TGTGCCAGCAGCTTAGAACCTACCAATGAGCAGTTCTTC.

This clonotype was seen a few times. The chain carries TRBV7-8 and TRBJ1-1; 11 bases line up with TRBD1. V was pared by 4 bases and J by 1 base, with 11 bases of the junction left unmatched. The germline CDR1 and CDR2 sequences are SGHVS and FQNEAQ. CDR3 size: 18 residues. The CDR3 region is CASSYRTGGIGQNTEAFF. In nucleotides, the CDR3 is TGTGCCAGCAGCTATCGGACAGGGGGCATTGGCCAGAACACTGAAGCTTTCTTT.

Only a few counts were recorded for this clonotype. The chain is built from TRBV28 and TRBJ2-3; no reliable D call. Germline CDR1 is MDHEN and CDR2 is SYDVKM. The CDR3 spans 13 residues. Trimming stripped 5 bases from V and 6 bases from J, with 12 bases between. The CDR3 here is CASSILTADTQYF. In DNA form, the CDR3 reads TGTGCCAGCAGTATCCTCACAGCGGATACGCAGTATTTT.

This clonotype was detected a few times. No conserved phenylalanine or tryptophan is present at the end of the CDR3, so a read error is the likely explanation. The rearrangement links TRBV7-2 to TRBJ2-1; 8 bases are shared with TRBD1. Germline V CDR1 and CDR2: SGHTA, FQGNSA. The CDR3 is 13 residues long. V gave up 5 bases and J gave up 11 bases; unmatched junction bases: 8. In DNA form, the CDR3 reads TGTGCCAGCAGCCTTCTCGGACAGGGAAAGCAGTTCTTA. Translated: CASSLLGQGKQFL.

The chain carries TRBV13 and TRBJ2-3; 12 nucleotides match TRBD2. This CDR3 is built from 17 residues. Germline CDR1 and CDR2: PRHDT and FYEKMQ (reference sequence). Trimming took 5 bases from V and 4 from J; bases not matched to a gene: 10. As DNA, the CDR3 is TGTGCCAGCAGCCGACGACTAGCGGGAGATGTGGCAGATACGCAGTATTTT. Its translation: CASSRRLAGDVADTQYF.

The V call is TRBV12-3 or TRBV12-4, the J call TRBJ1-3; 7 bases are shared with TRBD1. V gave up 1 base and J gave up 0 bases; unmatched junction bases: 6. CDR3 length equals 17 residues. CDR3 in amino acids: CASSLEGQAFSGNTIYF. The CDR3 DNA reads TGTGCCAGCAGTTTAGAAGGACAGGCTTTCTCTGGAAACACCATATATTTT.

The CDR3 DNA reads TGTGCCAGCAGTGAAGGCAGCCTATCTAGCACAGATACGCAGTATTTT. This sequence encodes CASSEGSLSSTDTQYF. The V call is TRBV25-1, the J call TRBJ2-3; no firm D call. The CDR3 runs to 16 residues. CDR1 and CDR2 from the germline V gene are MGHDK and SYGVNS. V gave up 2 bases and J gave up 0 bases, with 12 bases separating them.

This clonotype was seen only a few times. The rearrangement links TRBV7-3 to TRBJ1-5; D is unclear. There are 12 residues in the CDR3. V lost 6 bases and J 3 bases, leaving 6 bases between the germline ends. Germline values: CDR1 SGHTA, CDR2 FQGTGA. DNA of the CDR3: TGTGCCAGCAGGTCAGACAATCAGCCCCAGCATTTT. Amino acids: CASRSDNQPQHF.

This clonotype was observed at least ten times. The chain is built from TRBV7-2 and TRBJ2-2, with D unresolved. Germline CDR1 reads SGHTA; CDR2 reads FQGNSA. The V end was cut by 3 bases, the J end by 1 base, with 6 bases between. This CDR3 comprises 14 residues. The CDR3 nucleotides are TGTGCCAGCAGCTTTAAGCGGAACACCGGGGAGCTGTTTTTT. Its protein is CASSFKRNTGELFF. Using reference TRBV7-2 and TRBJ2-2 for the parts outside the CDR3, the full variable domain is GAGVSQSPSNKVTEKGKDVELRCDPISGHTALYWYRQSLGQGLEFLIYFQGNSAPDKSGLPSDRFSAERTGGSVSTLTIQRTQQEDSAVYLCASSFKRNTGELFFGEGSRLTVL.

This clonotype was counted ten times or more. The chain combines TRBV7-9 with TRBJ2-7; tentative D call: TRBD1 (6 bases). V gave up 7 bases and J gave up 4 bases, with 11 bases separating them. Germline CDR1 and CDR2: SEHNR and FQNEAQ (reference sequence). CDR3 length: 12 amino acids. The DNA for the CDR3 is TGTGCCAGCACCCGTACAGGGTACGAGCAGTACTTC. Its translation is CASTRTGYEQYF.

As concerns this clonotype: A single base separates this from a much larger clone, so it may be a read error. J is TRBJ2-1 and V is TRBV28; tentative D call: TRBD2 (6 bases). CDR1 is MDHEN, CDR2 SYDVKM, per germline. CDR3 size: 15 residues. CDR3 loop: CASSLAGTNYIEQFF. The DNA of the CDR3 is TGTGCCAGCAGTTTAGCGGGGACGAACTACATTGAGCAGTTCTTC.

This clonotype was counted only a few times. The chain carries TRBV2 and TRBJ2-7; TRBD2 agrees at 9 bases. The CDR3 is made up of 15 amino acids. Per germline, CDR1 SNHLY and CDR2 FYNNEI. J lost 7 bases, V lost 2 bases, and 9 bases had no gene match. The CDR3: CASSERRGGAREQYF. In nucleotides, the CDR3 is TGTGCCAGCAGTGAACGACGCGGGGGGGCAAGGGAGCAGTACTTC.

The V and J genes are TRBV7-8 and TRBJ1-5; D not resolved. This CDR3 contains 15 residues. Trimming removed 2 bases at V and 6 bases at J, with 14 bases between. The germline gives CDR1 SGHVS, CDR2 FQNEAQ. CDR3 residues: CASSLLPHGSQPQHF. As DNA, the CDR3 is TGTGCCAGCAGCTTATTACCGCATGGTAGTCAGCCCCAGCATTTT.

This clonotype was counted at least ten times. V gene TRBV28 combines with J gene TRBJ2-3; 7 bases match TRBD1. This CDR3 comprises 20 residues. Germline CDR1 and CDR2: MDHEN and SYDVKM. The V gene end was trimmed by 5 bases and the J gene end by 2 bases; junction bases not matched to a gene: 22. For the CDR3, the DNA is TGTGCCAGCAGTCCCATCGATTGGGTTGACAGGGCAGAGGACACAGATACGCAGTATTTT. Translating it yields CASSPIDWVDRAEDTDTQYF.

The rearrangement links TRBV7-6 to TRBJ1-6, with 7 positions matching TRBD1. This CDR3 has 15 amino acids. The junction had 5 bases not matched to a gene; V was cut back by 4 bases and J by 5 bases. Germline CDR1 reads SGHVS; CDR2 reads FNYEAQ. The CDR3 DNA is TGTGCCAGCAGCTCGGGACAGACCGATAATTCACCCCTCCACTTT. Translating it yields CASSSGQTDNSPLHF.

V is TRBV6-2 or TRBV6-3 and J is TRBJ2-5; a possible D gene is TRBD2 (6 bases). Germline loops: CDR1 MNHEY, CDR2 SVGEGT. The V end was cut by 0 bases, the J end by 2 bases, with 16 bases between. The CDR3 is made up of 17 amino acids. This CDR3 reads CASSYSLTRDVQETQYF. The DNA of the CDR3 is TGTGCCAGCAGTTACTCCTTAACGCGGGACGTTCAAGAGACCCAGTACTTC.